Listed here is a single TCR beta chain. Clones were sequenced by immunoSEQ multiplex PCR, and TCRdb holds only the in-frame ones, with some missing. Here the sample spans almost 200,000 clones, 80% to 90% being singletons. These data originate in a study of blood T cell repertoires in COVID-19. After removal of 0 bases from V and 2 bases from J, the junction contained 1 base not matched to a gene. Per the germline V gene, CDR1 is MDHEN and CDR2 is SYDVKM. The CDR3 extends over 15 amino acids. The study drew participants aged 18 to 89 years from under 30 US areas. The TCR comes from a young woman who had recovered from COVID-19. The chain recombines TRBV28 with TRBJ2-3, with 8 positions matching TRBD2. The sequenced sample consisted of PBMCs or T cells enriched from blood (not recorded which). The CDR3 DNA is TGTGCCAGCAGTTTATGGACTAGCGCCACAGATACGCAGTATTTT. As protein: CASSLWTSATDTQYF.